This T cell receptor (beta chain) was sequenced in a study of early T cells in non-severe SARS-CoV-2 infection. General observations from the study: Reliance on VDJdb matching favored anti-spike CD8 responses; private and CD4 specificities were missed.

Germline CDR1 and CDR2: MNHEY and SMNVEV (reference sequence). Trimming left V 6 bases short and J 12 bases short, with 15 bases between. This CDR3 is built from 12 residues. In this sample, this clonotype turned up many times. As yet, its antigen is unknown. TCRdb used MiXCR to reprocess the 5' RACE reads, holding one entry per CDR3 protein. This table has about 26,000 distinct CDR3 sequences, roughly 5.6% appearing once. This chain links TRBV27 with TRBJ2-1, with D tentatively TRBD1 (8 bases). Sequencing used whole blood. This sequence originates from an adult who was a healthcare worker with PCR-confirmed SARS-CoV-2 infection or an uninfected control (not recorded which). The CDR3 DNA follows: TGTGCCAGCAGGACAGGGGAGGGAAGGCAGTTCTTC. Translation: CASRTGEGRQFF.